The 18 T cell receptor beta chains reported below all come from one sample, sequenced in a study of T cells in Graves' hyperthyroidism and ophthalmopathy. From RNA transcripts, TCR beta CDR3 regions were amplified. TCR CDR3 underwent first-round RT-PCR with the HTBI primer set. Each CDR3 protein is one row after TCRdb ran MiXCR on the multiplex PCR reads. The top ten hold approximately 8.2% of the sample, which has some 510,000 distinct CDR3 sequences, around 42% seen once. The source material was peripheral blood or thyroid tissue (not recorded which). Receptors originate from a woman between 18 and 30 years old with Graves' hyperthyroidism.

This clonotype was recorded at least ten times. The J gene is TRBJ1-6, the V gene TRBV7-9; 7 bases line up with TRBD1. The germline V gene encodes CDR1 SEHNR and CDR2 FQNEAQ (reference sequence). V trimming: 6 bases; J trimming: 7 bases; junction bases outside the gene matches: 9. CDR3 length: 15 amino acids. CDR3 in DNA: TGTGCCAGCAGTTCGTCGGGACAGAGAAATTCACCCCTCCACTTT. Translated: CASSSSGQRNSPLHF.

The chain links TRBV7-2 to TRBJ2-7, with D perhaps matching TRBD1 or TRBD2 (5 bases each). CDR3 length: 13 amino acids. Trimming took off 9 bases at V and 4 bases at J, with 16 bases between the two ends. CDR1 is SGHTA and CDR2 is FQGNSA in the germline V gene. CDR3 sequence reads: CASSQTGPYEQYF. The CDR3 coding sequence is TGTGCCAGTAGCCAGACGGGGCCATACGAGCAGTACTTC.

The V and J genes are TRBV29-1 and TRBJ2-5, with no clear D. There are 10 residues in the CDR3. Between the trimmed V and J ends, which lost 6 bases and 11 bases, there was a span of 13 bases. Germline CDR1 SQVTM, CDR2 ANQGSEA. The chain's CDR3 is CSVPWGTQYF. The CDR3 DNA reads TGCAGCGTGCCCTGGGGAACGCAGTACTTC.

The J gene is TRBJ2-2, the V gene TRBV29-1; either TRBD1 or TRBD2 may supply D (5 bases each). Between the trimmed V and J ends, which lost 4 bases and 4 bases, there was a span of 16 bases. Per the germline V gene, CDR1 is SQVTM and CDR2 is ANQGSEA. The CDR3 is 15 amino acids. CDR3 bases: TGCAGCGTTGGTCCGGGGCTCACGGGCACCGGGGAGCTGTTTTTT. It codes for CSVGPGLTGTGELFF.

The table lists this clonotype with a few counts. The chain links TRBV11-3 to TRBJ1-3; D gene uncertain. V was trimmed by 4 bases and J by 4 bases, leaving 5 bases between them. Per the germline V gene, CDR1 is SGHNT and CDR2 is YENEEA. The CDR3 runs to 12 residues. The CDR3 nucleotides read TGTGCCAGCAGCTATCTCGGAAACACCATATATTTT. Protein product: CASSYLGNTIYF.

The chain couples TRBV7-9 to TRBJ2-5, with 12 bases that match TRBD2. This CDR3 region has 15 residues. The V segment lost 3 bases and the J segment 4 bases; nucleotides outside the gene matches: 3. Germline CDR1 and CDR2: SEHNR and FQNEAQ (reference sequence). CDR3 in DNA: TGTGCCAGCAGCTTGGGGGGACTAGCGGGAGAGACCCAGTACTTC. Translating gives CASSLGGLAGETQYF.

The V call is TRBV12-3 or TRBV12-4, the J call TRBJ1-1; D gene unclear. Trimming removed 8 bases at V and 1 base at J, with 14 bases between. The CDR3 has 14 residues. CDR3 in DNA: TGTGCCAGCTGCGGAGTAGGCAAGAACACTGAAGCTTTCTTT. It yields the protein CASCGVGKNTEAFF.

This clonotype was detected a few times. The V and J genes are TRBV20-1 and TRBJ1-1; D might be TRBD1 (5 bases). V lost 0 bases to trimming and J lost 1 base, with 12 bases between them. The CDR3 length is 15 residues. CDR1 and CDR2 (germline): DFQATT, SNEGSKA (reference sequence). The CDR3 is CSARDSRESNTEAFF. The CDR3 coding sequence is TGCAGTGCTAGAGATTCCAGGGAGTCGAACACTGAAGCTTTCTTT.

There are many counts of this clonotype. This chain joins TRBV10-1 and TRBJ2-7; either TRBD1 or TRBD2 may supply D (5 bases each). The CDR3 has 16 amino acids. V lost 0 bases and J lost 3, with 15 bases in between. CDR1 and CDR2 (germline): WNHNN, SYGVQD (reference sequence). The chain's CDR3 is CASSESQGASFYEQYF. The CDR3 bases are TGCGCCAGCAGTGAGTCTCAAGGGGCTAGCTTCTACGAGCAGTACTTC.

This clonotype appeared a few times. The V and J genes are TRBV13 and TRBJ1-1; the D is unclear. Trimming took off 1 base at V and 0 bases at J, with 6 bases between the two ends. The germline V gene encodes CDR1 PRHDT and CDR2 FYEKMQ (reference sequence). The CDR3 sequence is 14 residues long. The CDR3 bases are TGTGCCAGCAGCTTAGCATCTCTGAACACTGAAGCTTTCTTT. Protein product: CASSLASLNTEAFF. Drawing the rest from reference TRBV13 and TRBJ1-1, the complete variable domain is AAGVIQSPRHLIKEKRETATLKCYPIPRHDTVYWYQQGPGQDPQFLISFYEKMQSDKGSIPDRFSAQQFSDYHSELNMSSLELGDSALYFCASSLASLNTEAFFGQGTRLTVV.

A remark on this clonotype: With a much larger clone just one base away, this may be a read error. The J gene is TRBJ1-1, the V gene TRBV7-9, with 10 bases that match TRBD1. The J segment lost 4 bases and the V segment lost 6 bases, leaving 5 bases of the junction unmatched. Germline V gene lookup returns CDR1 SEHNR and CDR2 FQNEAQ (reference sequence). CDR3 length equals 14 residues. The CDR3 DNA reads as TGTGCCAGCAGAGACCGGGACAGGGGCACTGAAGCTTTCTTT. Amino acids: CASRDRDRGTEAFF.

The rearrangement uses TRBV2 and TRBJ2-2, with D maybe TRBD1 (6 bases). V lost 7 bases, J lost 0 bases, and 9 bases lay in between. Per the germline V gene, CDR1 is SNHLY and CDR2 is FYNNEI. This CDR3 is built from 14 residues. The CDR3 sequence is CASKGTTNTGELFF. CDR3 in DNA: TGTGCCAGCAAAGGGACAACGAACACCGGGGAGCTGTTTTTT. The full variable domain, in which reference TRBV2 and TRBJ2-2 provide the parts outside the CDR3, is EPEVTQTPSHQVTQMGQEVILRCVPISNHLYFYWYRQILGQKVEFLVSFYNNEISEKSEIFDDQFSVERPDGSNFTLKIRSTKLEDSAMYFCASKGTTNTGELFFGEGSRLTVL.

This clonotype was recorded at least ten times. The rearrangement joins TRBV20-1 to TRBJ1-1, with TRBD1 as a possible D gene (6 bases). The CDR3 contains 13 residues. Looked up from germline, CDR1 is DFQATT and CDR2 is SNEGSKA (reference sequence). V dropped 7 bases and J dropped 2 bases, with 14 bases sitting between them. As DNA, the CDR3 is TGCAGTGAACAGGGACCTACAAACACTGAAGCTTTCTTT. Translated: CSEQGPTNTEAFF.

A single count supports this clonotype. The gene calls are TRBV19 and TRBJ2-6, with D perhaps given as TRBD1 or TRBD2 (5 bases each). V shed 2 bases and J shed 2 bases, with 7 bases lying between them. From germline, CDR1 is LNHDA and CDR2 SQIVND (reference sequence). This CDR3 contains 15 residues. The CDR3 spells CASSIQGAGANVLTF. CDR3 coding DNA: TGTGCCAGTAGTATACAGGGAGCTGGGGCCAACGTCCTGACTTTC.

CDR3 sequence (DNA): TGTGCCACCAGTGAGGGCCCTAGCGGGAGCGAGCGCGTTACCTACGAGCAGTACTTC. Residues: CATSEGPSGSERVTYEQYF. The chain is built from TRBV24-1 and TRBJ2-7; TRBD2 matches 10 bases. Losses at the gene ends were 4 bases for V and 2 bases for J; bases not matched to a gene: 16. Looked up from germline, CDR1 is KGHDR and CDR2 is SFDVKD. CDR3 length: 19 residues.

The gene calls are TRBV29-1 and TRBJ2-7; 9 positions agree with TRBD2. CDR1 and CDR2 (germline): SQVTM, ANQGSEA. The CDR3 has 13 residues. V shed 7 bases, J shed 2 bases, and the junction held 6 bases outside the gene matches. The CDR3 sequence is CSAGTSRPYEQYF. The DNA of the CDR3 is TGCAGCGCCGGGACTAGCAGACCCTACGAGCAGTACTTC.

V and J are TRBV9 and TRBJ2-7; D is tentatively TRBD1 or TRBD2 (5 bases each). The CDR3 length is 14 residues. V was cut by 4 bases and J by 0 bases, with 11 bases left in between. Germline lookup yields CDR1 SGDLS and CDR2 YYNGEE. This chain's CDR3 is CASSPRDDSYEQYF. CDR3 DNA sequence: TGTGCCAGCAGCCCCCGGGACGACTCCTACGAGCAGTACTTC.

The chain joins TRBV10-2 to TRBJ1-4, with 9 bases that match TRBD1. Germline CDR1 WSHSY, CDR2 SAAADI. The CDR3 has 15 amino acids. Trimming removed 3 bases from V and 8 bases from J; junction bases left unmatched: 7. Here the CDR3 DNA reads TGCGCCAGCAGTGAAGGGGGACAGGGTGGAGAAAAACTGTTTTTT. It codes for CASSEGGQGGEKLFF.